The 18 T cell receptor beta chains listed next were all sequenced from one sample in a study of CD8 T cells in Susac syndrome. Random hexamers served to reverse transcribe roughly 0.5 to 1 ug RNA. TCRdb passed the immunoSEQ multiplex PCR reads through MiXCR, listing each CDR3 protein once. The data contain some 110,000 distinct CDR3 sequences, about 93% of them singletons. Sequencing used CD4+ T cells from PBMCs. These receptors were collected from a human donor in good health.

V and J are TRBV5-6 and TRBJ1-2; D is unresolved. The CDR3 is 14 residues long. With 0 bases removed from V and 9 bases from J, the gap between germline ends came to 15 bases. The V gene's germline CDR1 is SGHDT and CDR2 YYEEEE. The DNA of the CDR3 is TGTGCCAGCAGCTTGGCCAAGACGGACCGCCGCTACACCTTC. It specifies CASSLAKTDRRYTF.

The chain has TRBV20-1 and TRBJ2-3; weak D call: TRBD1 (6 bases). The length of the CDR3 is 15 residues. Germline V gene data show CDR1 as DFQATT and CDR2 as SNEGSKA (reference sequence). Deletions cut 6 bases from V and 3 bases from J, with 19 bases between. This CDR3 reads CSAAESARGTDTQYF. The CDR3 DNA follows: TGCAGTGCGGCGGAATCGGCCAGGGGTACAGATACGCAGTATTTT.

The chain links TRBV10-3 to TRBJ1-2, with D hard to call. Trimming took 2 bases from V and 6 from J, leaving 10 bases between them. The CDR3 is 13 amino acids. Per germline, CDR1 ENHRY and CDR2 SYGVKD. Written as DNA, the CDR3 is TGTGCCATCAGTGAGGGGGTGGATGATGGCTACACCTTC. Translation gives CAISEGVDDGYTF.

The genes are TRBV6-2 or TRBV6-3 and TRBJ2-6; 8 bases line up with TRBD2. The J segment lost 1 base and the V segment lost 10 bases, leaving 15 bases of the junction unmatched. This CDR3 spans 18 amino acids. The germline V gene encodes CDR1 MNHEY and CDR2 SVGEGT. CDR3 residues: CATHRTAGASSGANVLTF. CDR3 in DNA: TGTGCCACCCACAGAACAGCGGGAGCCTCATCTGGGGCCAACGTCCTGACTTTC.

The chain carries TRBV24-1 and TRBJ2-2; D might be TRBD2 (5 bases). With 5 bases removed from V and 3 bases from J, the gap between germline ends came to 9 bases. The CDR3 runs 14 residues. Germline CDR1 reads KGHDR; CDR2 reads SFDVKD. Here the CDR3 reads CATSGGLDTGELFF. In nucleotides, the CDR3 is TGTGCCACCAGTGGCGGACTCGACACCGGGGAGCTGTTTTTT.

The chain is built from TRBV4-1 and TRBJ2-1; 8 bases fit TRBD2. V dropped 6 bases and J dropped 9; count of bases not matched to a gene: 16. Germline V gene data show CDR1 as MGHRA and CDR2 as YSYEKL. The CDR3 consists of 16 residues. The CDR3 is CASRKAGTSIIGEQFF. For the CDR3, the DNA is TGCGCCAGCAGGAAAGCAGGGACTAGTATTATAGGTGAGCAGTTCTTC.

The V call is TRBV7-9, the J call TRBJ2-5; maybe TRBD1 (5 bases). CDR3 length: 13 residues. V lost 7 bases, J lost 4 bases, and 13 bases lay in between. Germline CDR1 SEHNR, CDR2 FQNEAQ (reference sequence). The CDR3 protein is CASTTGRLETQYF. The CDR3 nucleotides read TGTGCCAGCACCACAGGTCGATTAGAGACCCAGTACTTC.

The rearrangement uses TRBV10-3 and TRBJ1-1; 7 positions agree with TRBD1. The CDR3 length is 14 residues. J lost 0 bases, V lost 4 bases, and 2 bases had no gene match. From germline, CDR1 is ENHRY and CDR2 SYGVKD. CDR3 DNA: TGTGCCATCAGTGCGGGGACAGTGAACACTGAAGCTTTCTTT. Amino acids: CAISAGTVNTEAFF.

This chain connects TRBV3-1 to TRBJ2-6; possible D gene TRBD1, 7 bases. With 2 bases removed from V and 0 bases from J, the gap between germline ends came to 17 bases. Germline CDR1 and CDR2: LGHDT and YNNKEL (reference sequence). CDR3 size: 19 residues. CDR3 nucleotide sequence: TGTGCCAGCAGCCAATCGCGGGGACAGATTGTCTCTGGGGCCAACGTCCTGACTTTC. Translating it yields CASSQSRGQIVSGANVLTF.

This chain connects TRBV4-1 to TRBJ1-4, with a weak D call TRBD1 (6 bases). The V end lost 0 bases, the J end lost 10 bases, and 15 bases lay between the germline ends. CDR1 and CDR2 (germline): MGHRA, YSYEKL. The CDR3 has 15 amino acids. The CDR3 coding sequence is TGCGCCAGCAGCCAAGATCGGGACCGAGGGGGAAAACTGTTTTTT. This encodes CASSQDRDRGGKLFF.

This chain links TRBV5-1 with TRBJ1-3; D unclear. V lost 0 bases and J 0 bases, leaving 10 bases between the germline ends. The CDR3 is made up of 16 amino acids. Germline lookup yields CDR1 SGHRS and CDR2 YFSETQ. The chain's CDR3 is CASSLEPAYSGNTIYF. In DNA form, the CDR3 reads TGCGCCAGCAGCTTGGAGCCAGCCTACTCTGGAAACACCATATATTTT.

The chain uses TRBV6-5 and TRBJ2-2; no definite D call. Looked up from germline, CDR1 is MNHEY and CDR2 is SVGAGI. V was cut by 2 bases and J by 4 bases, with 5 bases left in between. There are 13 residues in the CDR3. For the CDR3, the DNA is TGTGCCAGCAGTTACAGGGTCACCGGGGAGCTGTTTTTT. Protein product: CASSYRVTGELFF.

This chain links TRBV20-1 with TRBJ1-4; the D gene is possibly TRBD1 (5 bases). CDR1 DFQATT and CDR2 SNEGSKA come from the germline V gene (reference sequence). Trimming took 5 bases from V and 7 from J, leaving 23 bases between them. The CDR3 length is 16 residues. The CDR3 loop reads CSAPEHEGRVGEKLFF. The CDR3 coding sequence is TGCAGTGCTCCCGAGCATGAGGGGCGAGTAGGTGAAAAACTGTTTTTT.

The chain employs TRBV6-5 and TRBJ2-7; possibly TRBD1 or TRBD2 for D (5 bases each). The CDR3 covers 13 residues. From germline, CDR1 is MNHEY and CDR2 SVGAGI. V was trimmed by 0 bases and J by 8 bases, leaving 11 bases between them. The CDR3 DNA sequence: TGTGCCAGCAGTTACTCGGGGGTTTACCAGCAGTACTTC. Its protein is CASSYSGVYQQYF.

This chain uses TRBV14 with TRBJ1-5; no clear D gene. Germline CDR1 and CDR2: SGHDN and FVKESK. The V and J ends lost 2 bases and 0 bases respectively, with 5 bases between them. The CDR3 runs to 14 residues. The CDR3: CASSQSYSNQPQHF. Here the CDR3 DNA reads TGTGCCAGCAGCCAATCGTATAGCAATCAGCCCCAGCATTTT.

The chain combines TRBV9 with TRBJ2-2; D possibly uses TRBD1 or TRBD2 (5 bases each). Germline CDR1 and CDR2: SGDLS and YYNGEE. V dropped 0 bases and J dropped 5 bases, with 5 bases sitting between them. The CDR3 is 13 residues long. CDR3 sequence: CASSVGGTGELFF. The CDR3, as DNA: TGTGCCAGCAGCGTAGGGGGGACCGGGGAGCTGTTTTTT.

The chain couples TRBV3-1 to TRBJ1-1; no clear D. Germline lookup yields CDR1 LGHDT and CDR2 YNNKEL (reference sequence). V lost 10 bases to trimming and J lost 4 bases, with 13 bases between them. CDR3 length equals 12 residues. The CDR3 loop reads CATRTAGTEAFF. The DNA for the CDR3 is TGTGCCACCAGGACCGCGGGCACTGAAGCTTTCTTT. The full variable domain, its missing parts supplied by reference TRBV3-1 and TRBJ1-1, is DTAVSQTPKYLVTQMGNDKSIKCEQNLGHDTMYWYKQDSKKFLKIMFSYNNKELIINETVPNRFSPKSPDKAHLNLHINSLELGDSAVYFCATRTAGTEAFFGQGTRLTVV.

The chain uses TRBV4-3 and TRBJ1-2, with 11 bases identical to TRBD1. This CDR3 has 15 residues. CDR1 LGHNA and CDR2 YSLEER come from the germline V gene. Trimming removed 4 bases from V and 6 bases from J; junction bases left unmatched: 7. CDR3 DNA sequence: TGCGCCAGCAGCCTCCGGACAGGGGGCGAGAATGGCTACACCTTC. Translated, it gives CASSLRTGGENGYTF.